This record covers a single T cell receptor beta chain. The sample originates from a study of T cell responses to AZD1222 COVID-19 vaccine. TCRdb's table, derived via immunoSEQ multiplex PCR, lists solely in-frame clones and lacks some. The table includes some 150,000 clones, roughly 92% detected once. V was trimmed by 7 bases and J by 5 bases, leaving 20 bases between them. The germline V gene encodes CDR1 MDHEN and CDR2 SYDVKM. The CDR3 totals 15 residues. Material: peripheral blood, obtained on day 0 of AZD1222 vaccination. This clonotype was sampled from an adult in good health. This sequence joins TRBV28 and TRBJ1-1; no clear D. The CDR3 DNA sequence: TGTGCCAGCATCACCTTTGGGTCCGCGGGGACTGAAGCTTTCTTT. It yields the protein CASITFGSAGTEAFF. The variable domain in full, with the rest retrieved from reference TRBV28 and TRBJ1-1, is DVKVTQSSRYLVKRTGEKVFLECVQDMDHENMFWYRQDPGLGLRLIYFSYDVKMKEKGDIPEGYSVSREKKERFSLILESASTNQTSMYLCASITFGSAGTEAFFGQGTRLTVV.